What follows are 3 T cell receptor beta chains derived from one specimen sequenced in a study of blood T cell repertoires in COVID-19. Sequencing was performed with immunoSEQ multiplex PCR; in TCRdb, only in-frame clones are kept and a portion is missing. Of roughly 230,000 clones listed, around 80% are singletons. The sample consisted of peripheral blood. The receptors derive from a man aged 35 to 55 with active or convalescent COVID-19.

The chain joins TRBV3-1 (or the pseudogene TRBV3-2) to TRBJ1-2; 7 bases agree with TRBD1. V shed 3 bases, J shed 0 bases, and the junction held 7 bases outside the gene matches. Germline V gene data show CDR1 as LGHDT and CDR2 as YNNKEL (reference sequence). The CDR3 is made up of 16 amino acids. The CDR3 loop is CASSHYDRVANYGYTF. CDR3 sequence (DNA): TGTGCCAGCAGCCACTACGACAGGGTAGCTAACTATGGCTACACCTTC.

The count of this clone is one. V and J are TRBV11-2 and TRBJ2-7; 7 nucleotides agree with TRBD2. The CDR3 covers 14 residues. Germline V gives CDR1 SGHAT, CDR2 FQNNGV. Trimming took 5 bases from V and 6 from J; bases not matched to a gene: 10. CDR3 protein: CASSVGLPLSEQYF. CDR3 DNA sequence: TGTGCCAGCAGCGTGGGACTACCCCTTTCCGAGCAGTACTTC.

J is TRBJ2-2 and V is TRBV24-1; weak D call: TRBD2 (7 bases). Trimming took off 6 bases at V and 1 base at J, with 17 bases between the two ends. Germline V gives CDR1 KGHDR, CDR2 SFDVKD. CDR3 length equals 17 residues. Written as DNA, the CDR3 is TGTGCCACCAGTCGAGGAGGGGGGAGGGAGAACACCGGGGAGCTGTTTTTT. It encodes CATSRGGGRENTGELFF.